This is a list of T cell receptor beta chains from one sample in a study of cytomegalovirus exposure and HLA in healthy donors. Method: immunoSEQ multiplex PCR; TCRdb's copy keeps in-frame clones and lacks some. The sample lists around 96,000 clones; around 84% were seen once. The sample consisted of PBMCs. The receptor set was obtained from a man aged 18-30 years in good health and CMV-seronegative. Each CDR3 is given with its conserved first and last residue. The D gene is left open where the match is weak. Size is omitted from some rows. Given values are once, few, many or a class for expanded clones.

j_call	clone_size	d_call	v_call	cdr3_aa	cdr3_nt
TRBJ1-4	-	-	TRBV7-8	CASGQALGDEKLFF	TGTGCCAGCGGCCAAGCCCTGGGAGATGAAAAACTGTTTTTT
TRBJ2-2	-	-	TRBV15	CATSRPGQRYTGELFF	TGTGCCACCAGCAGGCCCGGCCAGCGGTACACCGGGGAGCTGTTTTTT
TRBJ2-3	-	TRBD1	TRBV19	CASISGQGVTDTQYF	TGTGCCAGTATTTCCGGACAGGGTGTCACAGATACGCAGTATTTT
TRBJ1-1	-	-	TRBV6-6	CASSYKDGGSEAFF	TGTGCCAGCAGTTATAAGGACGGAGGCAGTGAAGCTTTCTTT
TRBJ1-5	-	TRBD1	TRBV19	CASSPFLGQAYNQPQHF	TGTGCCAGTAGTCCCTTCTTAGGACAGGCCTACAATCAGCCCCAGCATTTT
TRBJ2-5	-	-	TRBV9	CASSTVLQGSETQYF	TGTGCCAGCAGCACCGTGCTACAGGGTTCTGAGACCCAGTACTTC
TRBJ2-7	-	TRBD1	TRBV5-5	CASSQGTGLNEQYF	TGTGCCAGCAGCCAAGGGACAGGGCTCAACGAGCAGTACTTC
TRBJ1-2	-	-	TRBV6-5	CASSRGHSYTF	TGTGCCAGCAGTCGTGGACACAGCTACACCTTC
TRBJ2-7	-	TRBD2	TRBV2	CASTIGGRGGYEQYF	TGTGCCAGCACCATAGGGGGGCGGGGGGGCTACGAGCAGTACTTC
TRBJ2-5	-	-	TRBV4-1	CASSQGALDLETQYF	TGCGCCAGCAGCCAAGGGGCACTTGATCTAGAGACCCAGTACTTC
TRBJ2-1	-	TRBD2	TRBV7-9	CASSLSGGYNEQFF	TGTGCCAGCAGCTTAAGCGGGGGGTACAATGAGCAGTTCTTC
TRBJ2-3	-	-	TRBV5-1	CASSPGDSTDTQYF	TGCGCCAGCAGCCCAGGGGACAGCACAGATACGCAGTATTTT
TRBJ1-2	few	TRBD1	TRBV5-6	CASSSGTADYGYTF	TGTGCCAGCAGCTCCGGGACAGCTGACTATGGCTACACCTTC
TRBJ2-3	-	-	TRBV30	CAWSVGGAETQYF	TGTGCCTGGAGTGTAGGGGGGGCTGAGACGCAGTATTTT
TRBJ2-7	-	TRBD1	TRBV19	CASSRDSTYEQYF	TGTGCCAGTAGTAGGGACAGCACCTACGAGCAGTACTTC
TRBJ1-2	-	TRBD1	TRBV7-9	CASSLVGTGYGYTF	TGTGCCAGCAGCTTAGTGGGGACAGGGTATGGCTACACCTTC
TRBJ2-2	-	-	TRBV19	CASSIEERPGELFF	TGTGCCAGTAGTATAGAGGAGCGCCCCGGGGAGCTGTTTTTT
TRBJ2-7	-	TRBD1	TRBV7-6	CASSLGDREVYEQYF	TGTGCCAGCAGCTTAGGGGACAGGGAGGTCTACGAGCAGTACTTC
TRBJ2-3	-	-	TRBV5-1	CASKVETGLGTDTQYF	TGCGCCAGCAAAGTCGAAACGGGACTTGGCACAGATACGCAGTATTTT
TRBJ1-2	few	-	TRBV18	CASSPTPGNYGYTF	TGTGCCAGCTCACCAACTCCAGGGAACTATGGCTACACCTTC
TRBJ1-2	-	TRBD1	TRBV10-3	CAIKQGSYGYTF	TGTGCCATCAAACAGGGGTCCTATGGCTACACCTTC
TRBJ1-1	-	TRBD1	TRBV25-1	CAIGDRGSTEAFF	TGTGCCATCGGGGACAGGGGGAGTACTGAAGCTTTCTTT
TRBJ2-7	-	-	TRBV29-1	CSVGRPSYEQYF	TGCAGCGTTGGCAGGCCTTCCTACGAGCAGTACTTC
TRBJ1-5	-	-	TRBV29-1	CSVAENSNQPQHF	TGCAGCGTTGCTGAGAATAGCAATCAGCCCCAGCATTTT
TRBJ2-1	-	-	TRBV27	CASSSIPDTSYNEQFF	TGTGCCAGCAGTTCCATTCCAGACACCTCCTACAATGAGCAGTTCTTC
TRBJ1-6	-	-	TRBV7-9	CASSLVVQGNSPLHF	TGTGCCAGCAGCTTAGTCGTGCAGGGGAATTCACCCCTCCACTTT
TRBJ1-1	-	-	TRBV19	CASSLQGWTEAFF	TGTGCCAGTAGCTTACAGGGCTGGACTGAAGCTTTCTTT
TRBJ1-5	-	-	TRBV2	CASSRLSNQPQHF	TGTGCCAGCAGTCGACTTTCCAATCAGCCCCAGCATTTT
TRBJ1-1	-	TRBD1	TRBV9	CASSPGGRTEAFF	TGTGCCAGCAGCCCAGGGGGGAGGACTGAAGCTTTCTTT
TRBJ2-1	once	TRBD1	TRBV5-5	CASSLAFGQGLNEQFF	TGTGCCAGCAGCTTGGCCTTCGGACAGGGTCTAAATGAGCAGTTCTTC